The clone carrying this T cell receptor (beta chain) was picked up a small number of times. The source of the sample is a study of blood T cell repertoires in COVID-19. The length of the CDR3 is 16 residues. V trimming: 5 bases; J trimming: 5 bases; junction bases outside the gene matches: 10. CDR1 is SGDLS and CDR2 is YYNGEE in the germline V gene. Sequencing was performed with immunoSEQ multiplex PCR; in TCRdb, only in-frame clones are kept and a portion is missing. The top ten hold roughly a tenth of the sample, which has over 300,000 clones, 80% to 90% seen once. The sequence derives from a woman in her late teens or twenties who had recovered from COVID-19. Material: PBMCs or T cells enriched from blood (not recorded which). The chain links TRBV9 to TRBJ2-2; 9 nucleotides align to TRBD1. The CDR3 DNA follows: TGTGCCAGCAGTACCGGGACAGGGTTAGGGACCGGGGAGCTGTTTTTT. Translated, it gives CASSTGTGLGTGELFF.